This TCR beta chain was identified during a study of CD8 T cells in ankylosing spondylitis. This clonotype was seen only a few times. As yet, its antigen is unknown. The study's findings and limits: A TCR beta motif made of eight highly homologous variants seemed typical of ankylosing spondylitis blood.

TCRdb re-called the 5' RACE reads through MiXCR, storing one row per CDR3 protein. The table has 400,000 or so distinct CDR3 sequences, roughly 27% seen once. This receptor was obtained from a male donor with ankylosing spondylitis. The source material was blood, either unsorted or a sorted T cell fraction (not recorded which).

CDR3 protein: CASSLRIGDTTEAFF. Here the CDR3 DNA reads TGTGCCAGCAGCTTAAGGATAGGGGATACCACTGAAGCTTTCTTT. The chain links TRBV7-8 to TRBJ1-1, with D maybe TRBD1 (5 bases). CDR1 is SGHVS, CDR2 FQNEAQ, per germline. This CDR3 is built from 15 residues. The ends were cut back, 2 bases at V and 4 bases at J, with 14 bases in the middle.